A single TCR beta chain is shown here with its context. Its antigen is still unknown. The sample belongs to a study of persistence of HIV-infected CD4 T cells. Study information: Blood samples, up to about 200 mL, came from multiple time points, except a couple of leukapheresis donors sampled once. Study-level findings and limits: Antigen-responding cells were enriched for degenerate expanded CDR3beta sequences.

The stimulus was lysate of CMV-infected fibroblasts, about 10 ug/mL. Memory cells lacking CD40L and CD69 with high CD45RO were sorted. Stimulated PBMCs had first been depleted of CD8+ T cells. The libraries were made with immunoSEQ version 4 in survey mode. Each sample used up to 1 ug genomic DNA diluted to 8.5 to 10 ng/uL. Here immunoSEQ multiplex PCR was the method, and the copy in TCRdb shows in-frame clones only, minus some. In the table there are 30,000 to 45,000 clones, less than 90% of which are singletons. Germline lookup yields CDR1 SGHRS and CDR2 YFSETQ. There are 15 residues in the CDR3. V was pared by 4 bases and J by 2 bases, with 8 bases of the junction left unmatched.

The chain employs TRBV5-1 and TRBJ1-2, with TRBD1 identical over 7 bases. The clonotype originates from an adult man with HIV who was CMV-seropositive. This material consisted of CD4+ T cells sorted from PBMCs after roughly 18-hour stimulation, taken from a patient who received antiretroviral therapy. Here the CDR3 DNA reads TGCGCCAGCAGCGCGACAGGGATGGAGAACTATGGCTACACCTTC. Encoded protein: CASSATGMENYGYTF.